The 14 T cell receptor beta chains in this list originate from one sample, sequenced in a study of blood T cells in healthy people across ages. It was with a sample-barcoded 5' primer and a J-beta primer mix that a second PCR of about 7 to 12 cycles was run. MiXCR was run by TCRdb on the 5' RACE reads, yielding one entry per CDR3 protein. The sample records some 1,800,000 distinct CDR3 sequences, about 39% being singletons. The sample consisted of blood. Receptors were obtained from a human donor in good health.

This clonotype occurred a few times. The chain is built from TRBV5-1 and TRBJ2-7; either TRBD1 or TRBD2 may supply D (5 bases each). The CDR3 is made up of 13 amino acids. V was clipped by 6 bases and J by 5 bases, with 15 bases between them. CDR1 is SGHRS and CDR2 is YFSETQ in the germline V gene. The CDR3 sequence is CASTGTVVNEQYF. The CDR3 nucleotides read TGCGCCAGCACCGGGACGGTTGTGAACGAGCAGTACTTC.

This chain connects TRBV5-4 to TRBJ2-4, with D possibly being TRBD1 or TRBD2 (5 bases each). Per the germline V gene, CDR1 is SGHNT and CDR2 is YYREEE (reference sequence). V was shortened by 7 bases and J by 13 bases, with 27 bases between the two germline ends. This CDR3 contains 15 residues. CDR3 sequence: CASGEGTSSYNEQYF. The CDR3 DNA sequence: TGTGCCAGCGGCGAAGGGACGAGCTCCTACAATGAGCAGTACTTC.

The chain is built from TRBV6-2 or TRBV6-3 and TRBJ2-2; possibly TRBD1 for D (6 bases). Germline V gene data show CDR1 as MNHEY and CDR2 as SVGEGT. CDR3 length: 13 amino acids. Between the trimmed V and J ends, which lost 0 bases and 11 bases, there was a span of 10 bases. The CDR3 is CASSYSWGLELFF. The CDR3 region has the DNA TGTGCCAGCAGTTACTCGTGGGGGCTAGAGCTGTTTTTT.

This clonotype was detected only a few times. The DNA is omitted, as the CDR3 cannot be located on it reliably, and the CDR3 follows TCRdb's listing. The chain joins TRBV28 to TRBJ1-1. The CDR3 spans 13 amino acids, including both terminal residues. Germline assignment: CDR1 MDHEN and CDR2 SYDVKM. CDR3 amino acids: CASSSSIVPEAFF.

This chain uses TRBV5-5 with TRBJ1-3; D is unresolved. CDR1 is SGHKS and CDR2 is YYEKEE in the germline V gene (reference sequence). V was cut by 0 bases and J by 0 bases, with 10 bases left in between. The CDR3 runs to 16 residues. The CDR3 DNA reads as TGTGCCAGCAGCTTGGTTCCAGAAAACTCTGGAAACACCATATATTTT. Amino acid sequence: CASSLVPENSGNTIYF.

The gene calls are TRBV28 and TRBJ1-1; no definite D call. CDR1 and CDR2 from the germline V gene are MDHEN and SYDVKM. The CDR3 length is 15 residues. The V end was cut by 6 bases, the J end by 0 bases, with 14 bases between. DNA of the CDR3: TGTGCCAGCAGCCCCCCCCGATTTCTGAACACTGAAGCTTTCTTT. It specifies CASSPPRFLNTEAFF.

This clonotype was picked up one time. The V gene is TRBV13, the J gene TRBJ1-5; 7 nucleotides line up with TRBD1. The junction had 4 bases not matched to a gene; V was cut back by 5 bases and J by 0 bases. The CDR3 consists of 15 residues. CDR1 is PRHDT and CDR2 is FYEKMQ in the germline V gene (reference sequence). The CDR3 sequence: CASSAGQISNQPQHF. DNA for the CDR3: TGTGCCAGCAGCGCGGGACAGATTAGCAATCAGCCCCAGCATTTT.

The CDR3: CASSLENLAPDTQYF. DNA for the CDR3: TGTGCCAGCAGCTTAGAAAATTTGGCCCCAGATACGCAGTATTTT. The chain couples TRBV7-8 to TRBJ2-3; D call uncertain. Looked up from germline, CDR1 is SGHVS and CDR2 is FQNEAQ. This CDR3 contains 15 residues. Trimming pared 1 base from V and 4 bases from J, leaving 12 bases between.

The J gene is TRBJ2-4, the V gene TRBV6-5; perhaps TRBD2 as D (6 bases). V gave up 2 bases and J gave up 9 bases, with 11 bases separating them. CDR3 length: 13 residues. CDR1 and CDR2 from the germline V gene are MNHEY and SVGAGI. The CDR3 region has the DNA TGTGCCAGCAGTTACAGCGGGTATGGCATTCAGTACTTC. Translating it yields CASSYSGYGIQYF.

The table lists this clonotype with a few counts. The chain uses TRBV7-3 and TRBJ2-1; 11 bases map to TRBD2. The CDR3 spans 15 residues. Germline V CDR1 and CDR2: SGHTA, FQGTGA. V shed 5 bases and J 7 bases; nucleotides not matched to a gene: 7. CDR3 sequence: CASSVSGGARNEQFF. The CDR3, as DNA: TGTGCCAGCAGCGTTAGCGGGGGGGCAAGAAATGAGCAGTTCTTC.

Here the CDR3 DNA reads TGCGCCAGCAGCCAGGAGGGACAGGGTACGGAGACCCAGTACTTC. Translation gives CASSQEGQGTETQYF. This rearrangement joins TRBV4-1 to TRBJ2-5, with 9 bases that match TRBD1. Germline V lookup: CDR1 MGHRA, CDR2 YSYEKL. V lost 3 bases and J lost 5; bases outside the gene matches: 7. The CDR3 is 15 amino acids.

The CDR3 nucleotides are TGCAGCGTTGAGTTGGGACAGGGGACCAATGAGCAGTTCTTC. It yields the protein CSVELGQGTNEQFF. The V gene is TRBV29-1, the J gene TRBJ2-1, with TRBD1 matching 10 bases. Germline V lookup: CDR1 SQVTM, CDR2 ANQGSEA. With V trimmed by 3 bases and J by 6 bases, 5 bases remained unmatched. This CDR3 comprises 14 residues.

V gene TRBV4-2 combines with J gene TRBJ2-6; D remains unclear. The CDR3 is made up of 15 amino acids. Germline-derived CDR1 and CDR2 are LGHNA and YNFKEQ. The germline V and J ends were trimmed by 1 base and 2 bases, with 6 bases remaining between them. The CDR3 protein is CASSQASTGANVLTF. The CDR3 coding sequence is TGTGCCAGCAGCCAAGCGTCCACTGGGGCCAACGTCCTGACTTTC.

The rearrangement links TRBV9 to TRBJ2-3, with D tentatively TRBD1 (6 bases). In germline, CDR1 is SGDLS, CDR2 YYNGEE. The CDR3 runs to 15 residues. V lost 0 bases, J lost 3 bases, and 11 bases lay in between. The CDR3 nucleotides read TGTGCCAGCAGCGTAGAGGGGGTGATAACAGATACGCAGTATTTT. It codes for CASSVEGVITDTQYF.